This T cell receptor beta chain was recorded in a study of identical twins (dated by TCRdb to the mid-2010s). Background for the entire study: To test whether fetal clonotypes persist, the study used deep sequencing on TCR alpha and beta repertoires from monozygotic twins, unrelated adults of various ages, and cord blood. To rule out contamination, the twin experiments were replicated at different times with different library preparation protocols.

Only healthy Caucasian donors were included. Three unrelated non-twin adults were also sequenced: a male aged 18 to 30, a male aged 50 to 60 and a female aged 50 to 60. Miltenyi CD45RO+ enrichment and human naive T-cell isolation kits were used to isolate memory (CD45RO+) and naive T cells from PBMC. General findings and caveats noted by the study authors: Recombination models systematically underestimated out-of-frame TCR alpha sharing in monozygotic twins but agreed with sharing between unrelated individuals. Abundant cord blood beta clonotypes had fewer insertions, young adult naive repertoires showed a similar but weaker trend, and memory repertoires showed no such trend. Invariant T cells such as MAIT and iNKT could partly confound zero-insertion analyses, though diverse VJ usage argued against this for most clonotypes. Because the same donors could not be followed over many years, the conclusions relied on cross-sectional statistical analysis. Out-of-frame TCR alpha sequences shared between twins showed an excess of low generation-probability sequences compared with coincidental sharing between unrelated individuals. The excess sharing between twins in beta out-of-frame sequences was weaker because fewer shared sequences reduced the signal-to-noise ratio.

V is trimmed back by 2 bases and J by 5 bases, and the junction contains 7 bases that no gene match accounts for. Taken from the germline V gene (reference sequence), the CDR1 and CDR2 loops are LNHNV and YYDKDF. The CDR3 has 16 amino acids, counting the end cysteine and phenylalanine. The retained sequence is limited to the CDR3, 48 bases, with the frame set at the first base. Library preparation was by 5' RACE. Reads for this sample came from an Illumina HiSeq 2000. Template switching introduced a universal primer binding site; the final cDNA contained a unique molecular identifier, enabling accurate counting of TCR cDNA molecules. Specific primers in the conserved constant-segment region were used to synthesize first-strand cDNA for the TCR alpha and beta chains. To control for contamination, each cDNA library was double barcoded with a SMART-Mk sample barcode plus Illumina barcodes. TruSeq adapter sequences along with Illumina sample barcodes were introduced in two successive PCR steps. TCR alpha and beta cDNA libraries were sequenced on the Illumina HiSeq platform with custom primers. Under the source paper's analysis protocol: MiGEC was used to process raw reads and extract unique molecular identifiers, and MiXCR was used to find CDR3 positions. For each individual, recombination models were inferred using an EM algorithm with the repgenHMM and IGoR tools. The tcR package in R was used for shared clonotype analysis, with sharing normalized by the product of cloneset sizes. Out-of-frame nonproductive sequences were analyzed to study raw recombination free of thymic and clonal selection effects. TCRdb cleaned the public reads at Q25 with fastp, built clones with MiXCR and kept in-frame beta chains. For every CDR3 protein sequence, its rows merge into one entry that carries the most common genes and DNA. The V and J calls, along with clone size, are taken from TCRdb and not from the paper's own processing. This sample comprises under 450,000 distinct CDR3 sequences, 18% of them detected only once. The ten largest make up around 12% of the sample.

There are many counts of this clonotype. The specificity of this receptor is unknown. It has no much larger one-base neighbor in the sample; base qualities were not kept. The receptor was derived from a man between 45 and 60 years old in good health. Specimen: naive T cells sorted from blood. The cell subset or site label for this specimen denotes: cells isolated with a human naive T-cell isolation kit. Rearrangement joined TRBV15 to TRBJ2-5, and TRBD2 aligns with 11 junction nucleotides. The CDR3 amino acid sequence is: CATSRLAGGATETQYF. The DNA sequence reads TGTGCCACCAGCAGATTAGCGGGGGGGGCGACGGAGACCCAGTACTTC.